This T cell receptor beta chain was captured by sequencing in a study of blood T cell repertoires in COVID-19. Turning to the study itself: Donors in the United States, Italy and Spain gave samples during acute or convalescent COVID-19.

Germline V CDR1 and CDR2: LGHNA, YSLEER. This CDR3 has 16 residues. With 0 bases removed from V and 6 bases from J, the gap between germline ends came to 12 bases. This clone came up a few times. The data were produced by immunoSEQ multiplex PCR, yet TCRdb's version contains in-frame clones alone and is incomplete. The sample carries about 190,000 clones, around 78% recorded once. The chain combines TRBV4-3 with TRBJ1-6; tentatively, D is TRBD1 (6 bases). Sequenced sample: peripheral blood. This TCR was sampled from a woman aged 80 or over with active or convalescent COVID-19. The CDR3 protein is CASSQDGRGSNSPLHF. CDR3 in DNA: TGCGCCAGCAGCCAAGATGGAAGGGGGAGTAATTCACCCCTCCACTTT.